These T cell receptor beta chains were read from a single sample in a study of blood T cell repertoires in COVID-19. Sequencing used immunoSEQ multiplex PCR; TCRdb keeps in-frame clones, though not all of them. The table lists about 150,000 clones, over 70% of them singletons. What was sequenced was peripheral blood. Receptors were obtained from a woman between 55 and 75 years old with acute or convalescent COVID-19. The CDR3 runs from the conserved cysteine through the conserved F or W. The D gene is left open where the match is weak.

>-|TRBV11-2|TRBJ2-1
TGTGCCAGCAGCTTAATAACAGGGCCCTACAATGAGCAGTTCTTC
CASSLITGPYNEQFF
>TRBD1|TRBV7-2|TRBJ2-3
TGTGCCAGCAGCACCCTACCGAGGGGGCTGCGCACAGATACGCAGTATTTT
CASSTLPRGLRTDTQYF
>TRBD1|TRBV6-6|TRBJ1-6
TGTGCCAGCAGTCAAAAACCGACAGGGGGGATTAGGAATTCACCCCTCCACTTT
CASSQKPTGGIRNSPLHF
>-|TRBV6-5|TRBJ2-7
TGTGCCAGCCTGGGGGAGGTCGACGAGCAGTACTTC
CASLGEVDEQYF
>TRBD2|TRBV7-2|TRBJ2-2
TGTGCCAGCAGCTTAGCGGGCGGGAGAGAGGCCGGGGAGCTGTTTTTT
CASSLAGGREAGELFF
>-|TRBV18|TRBJ2-7
TGTGCCAGCTCACCAGGACAGCTAGAGCTGAGCTACGAGCAGTACTTC
CASSPGQLELSYEQYF
>TRBD1|TRBV28|TRBJ1-4
TGTGCCAGCAGTCGACCAGGGGGAACTAATGAAAAACTGTTTTTT
CASSRPGGTNEKLFF
>-|TRBV5-4|TRBJ2-2
TGTGCCAGCAGCCCACCGGGACACCCGAACACCGGGGAGCTGTTTTTT
CASSPPGHPNTGELFF
>-|TRBV4-3|TRBJ2-2
TGCGCCAGCAGCCAAGAGGGAGCGAACACCGGGGAGCTGTTTTTT
CASSQEGANTGELFF
>TRBD1|TRBV3-1/TRBV3-2|TRBJ1-3
TGTGCCAGCAGCCAAGTCAGGGGGCTAGGAAACACCATATATTTT
CASSQVRGLGNTIYF
>-|TRBV6-5|TRBJ2-1
TGTGCCAGCAAGTCAGACAGGAGCTCCTACAATGAGCAGTTCTTC
CASKSDRSSYNEQFF
>TRBD1|TRBV27|TRBJ1-2
TGTGCCAGCAGGCCTAATACAGGGGGCGGTGGCTACACCTTC
CASRPNTGGGGYTF
>TRBD2|TRBV24-1|TRBJ2-2
TGTGCCACCAGTGATCCTCGGGGGGGGTACACCGGGGAGCTGTTTTTT
CATSDPRGGYTGELFF
>-|TRBV7-2|TRBJ1-5
TGTGCCAGCAGCTTGTTACACGGGAAGCCCCAGCATTTT
CASSLLHGKPQHF
>-|TRBV18|TRBJ1-4
TGTGCCAGCTCACCAGGAGCAACTAATGAAAAACTGTTTTTT
CASSPGATNEKLFF
>-|TRBV28|TRBJ1-6
TGTGCCAGCAGTTTACCCCCTAGACAGGCGACACCCCTCCACTTT
CASSLPPRQATPLHF
>TRBD2|TRBV11-2|TRBJ2-2
TGTGCCAGCAGCAGACTAGCGGGGAGGGAGCTGTTTTTT
CASSRLAGRELFF
>-|TRBV7-2|TRBJ2-7
TGTGCCAGCAGCCGGGGTGTAAGCGAGCAGTACTTC
CASSRGVSEQYF
>TRBD1|TRBV4-3|TRBJ1-2
TGCGCCAGCAGCCAAGGGGGACAGGGCTATTACGGCTACACCTTC
CASSQGGQGYYGYTF
>-|TRBV13|TRBJ1-2
TGTGCCAGCAGCTTTGGGGCGGGAGGCTACACCTTC
CASSFGAGGYTF
>-|TRBV6-6|TRBJ2-1
TGTGCCAGCAGGCAGTCATGGGCAAATGAGCAGTTCTTC
CASRQSWANEQFF
>TRBD1|TRBV18|TRBJ2-1
TGTGCCAGCTCAGCTCTGGGACAGGGACCCAATGAGCAGTTCTTC
CASSALGQGPNEQFF
>-|TRBV7-7|TRBJ2-3
TGTGCTAGCAGCTTAGGGGCAGGGGTGCCAGATACGCAGTATTTT
CASSLGAGVPDTQYF
>-|TRBV5-4|TRBJ2-5
TGTGCCAGCAGTCCCGGGCGTAGGGGTGGAGAGACCCAGTACTTC
CASSPGRRGGETQYF
>TRBD2|TRBV30|TRBJ2-3
TGTGCCTGGAGTAGCGGGGGGGCCCTGGATACGCAGTATTTT
CAWSSGGALDTQYF
>TRBD2|TRBV11-2|TRBJ2-1
TGTGCCAGCAGCTTCCCCAGCGGGGGTAACTACAATGAGCAGTTCTTC
CASSFPSGGNYNEQFF
>TRBD2|TRBV7-2|TRBJ2-5
TGTGCCAGCAGCTTAATCGGGGAGGGCCAAGAGACCCAGTACTTC
CASSLIGEGQETQYF